Shown below are 20 T cell receptor beta chains from a single sample sequenced in a study of T cell responses to AZD1222 COVID-19 vaccine. TCRdb's table, derived via immunoSEQ multiplex PCR, lists solely in-frame clones and lacks some. The sample includes 110,000 or so clones, about 91% of them seen just once. The specimen comprised peripheral blood, sampled on day 0 of AZD1222 vaccination. The receptors were sampled from an adult in good health.

On this clone itself: Within the sample, other DNA sequences also encode this same CDR3. The V call is TRBV19, the J call TRBJ1-1; 8 nucleotides align to TRBD1. J lost 3 bases, V lost 1 base, and 1 base had no gene match. The CDR3 length is 14 residues. Germline V gene sequence: CDR1 LNHDA, CDR2 SQIVND (reference sequence). This CDR3 is CASSIGQGYTEAFF. The CDR3, as DNA: TGTGCCAGTAGTATAGGACAGGGGTACACTGAAGCTTTCTTT.

The chain employs TRBV7-9 and TRBJ1-6, with D possibly TRBD1 on 6 matching bases. Germline V CDR1 and CDR2: SEHNR, FQNEAQ (reference sequence). Trimming took off 7 bases at V and 4 bases at J, with 8 bases between the two ends. CDR3 length: 13 residues. In nucleotides, the CDR3 is TGTGCCAGCATTGGACAGTATAATTCACCCCTCCACTTT. Translating it yields CASIGQYNSPLHF.

The chain couples TRBV13 to TRBJ2-7, with D tentatively TRBD2 (6 bases). Trimming pared 2 bases from V and 0 bases from J, leaving 8 bases between. This CDR3 comprises 14 residues. Per germline, CDR1 PRHDT and CDR2 FYEKMQ (reference sequence). CDR3 loop: CASSLQRASYEQYF. In nucleotides, the CDR3 is TGTGCCAGCAGCTTACAGCGGGCCTCCTACGAGCAGTACTTC.

This rearrangement joins TRBV19 to TRBJ1-5, with 8 bases matching TRBD1. CDR1 LNHDA and CDR2 SQIVND come from the germline V gene (reference sequence). This CDR3 region has 14 residues. Trimming took 7 bases from V and 5 from J; bases not matched to a gene: 7. DNA for the CDR3: TGTGCCAGTACCGAGGGGGACAGGTATCAGCCCCAGCATTTT. It encodes CASTEGDRYQPQHF.

The V gene is TRBV5-1, the J gene TRBJ2-7; TRBD2 might be the D (5 bases). This CDR3 comprises 15 residues. Germline CDR1 is SGHRS and CDR2 is YFSETQ. Trimming removed 2 bases at V and 5 bases at J, with 17 bases between. DNA of the CDR3: TGCGCCAGCAGCTTTGGTGTCGGGAACGTCAACGAGCAGTACTTC. It specifies CASSFGVGNVNEQYF.

The V and J genes are TRBV4-2 and TRBJ2-2; TRBD1 matches at 11 bases. This CDR3 has 17 amino acids. Germline V gene data show CDR1 as LGHNA and CDR2 as YNFKEQ. J lost 4 bases, V lost 0 bases, and 4 bases had no gene match. CDR3: CASSQDQGTGGTGELFF. The CDR3 DNA follows: TGTGCCAGCAGCCAAGATCAGGGGACAGGGGGCACCGGGGAGCTGTTTTTT.

V gene TRBV6-5 combines with J gene TRBJ1-1, with D tentatively TRBD1 (5 bases). Germline V gives CDR1 MNHEY, CDR2 SVGAGI. Between the trimmed V and J ends, which lost 8 bases and 0 bases, there was a span of 16 bases. The CDR3 sequence is 15 residues long. In nucleotides, the CDR3 is TGTGCCAGCGCTGGGGCAGGGATCATGAACACTGAAGCTTTCTTT. It yields the protein CASAGAGIMNTEAFF.

This clone was seen just once. The chain recombines TRBV5-6 with TRBJ2-3, with 9 bases aligning to TRBD1. The trim removed 4 bases at V and 8 bases at J, leaving 11 bases unmatched. CDR1 is SGHDT, CDR2 YYEEEE, per germline. The CDR3 consists of 15 residues. The CDR3 nucleotides are TGTGCCAGCAGCCCCGGACAGGGGTCGGTGCGTACGCAGTATTTT. Translated: CASSPGQGSVRTQYF.

The rearrangement links TRBV5-6 to TRBJ1-5; 10 bases match TRBD1. Germline V gene lookup returns CDR1 SGHDT and CDR2 YYEEEE. CDR3 length: 14 amino acids. Unmatched junction bases numbered 4, after V lost 4 bases and J lost 6 bases. In DNA, the CDR3 is TGTGCCAGCAGCCGGGGACAGGGGAGTCAGCCCCAGCATTTT. Its translation: CASSRGQGSQPQHF.

The rearrangement links TRBV27 to TRBJ1-2; 8 bases match TRBD1. Germline CDR1 reads MNHEY; CDR2 reads SMNVEV (reference sequence). This CDR3 has 16 residues. With V trimmed by 3 bases and J by 8 bases, 14 bases remained unmatched. CDR3 residues: CASSFFSPTGDQGYTF. CDR3 nucleotide sequence: TGTGCCAGCAGTTTCTTTTCCCCGACAGGGGATCAGGGCTACACCTTC.

This chain uses TRBV5-6 with TRBJ1-5; the D is unclear. The germline V gene encodes CDR1 SGHDT and CDR2 YYEEEE. The CDR3 is made up of 14 amino acids. V gave up 4 bases and J gave up 2 bases, with 10 bases separating them. The DNA of the CDR3 is TGTGCCAGCAGCGGTTATACGGGCAATCAGCCCCAGCATTTT. Translating it yields CASSGYTGNQPQHF.

V is TRBV20-1 and J is TRBJ2-5; 7 bases are shared with TRBD2. The CDR3 extends over 11 amino acids. Germline lookup yields CDR1 DFQATT and CDR2 SNEGSKA (reference sequence). The junction had 1 base not matched to a gene; V was cut back by 6 bases and J by 3 bases. The CDR3 reads CSAGGEETQYF. Here the CDR3 DNA reads TGCAGTGCGGGGGGGGAAGAGACCCAGTACTTC.

The CDR3 loop is CASSPGLEETQYF. CDR3 coding DNA: TGTGCCAGCTCACCGGGACTAGAAGAGACCCAGTACTTC. The chain uses TRBV18 and TRBJ2-5, with TRBD2 matching over 8 bases. Per germline, CDR1 KGHSH and CDR2 LQKENI. The V segment lost 3 bases and the J segment 3 bases; nucleotides outside the gene matches: 0. The CDR3 is made up of 13 amino acids.

The chain employs TRBV11-3 and TRBJ1-1; perhaps TRBD1 as D (5 bases). Germline assignment: CDR1 SGHNT and CDR2 YENEEA. V dropped 1 base and J dropped 1 base, with 7 bases sitting between them. The CDR3 consists of 14 residues. The CDR3, as DNA: TGTGCCAGCAGCTTAGGGAGGGGGAACACTGAAGCTTTCTTT. It is translated as CASSLGRGNTEAFF.

V and J are TRBV5-1 and TRBJ1-3; tentative D call: TRBD1 (6 bases). Trimming removed 3 bases at V and 4 bases at J, with 11 bases between. There are 14 residues in the CDR3. Germline CDR1 is SGHRS and CDR2 is YFSETQ. CDR3 sequence: CASSSQGSGNTIYF. CDR3 in DNA: TGCGCCAGCAGCTCTCAGGGGTCGGGAAACACCATATATTTT.

The chain has TRBV7-6 and TRBJ2-5; the D gene is possibly TRBD2 (5 bases). V lost 1 base and J lost 1, with 10 bases in between. CDR3 size: 15 residues. From germline, CDR1 is SGHVS and CDR2 FNYEAQ. Written as DNA, the CDR3 is TGTGCCAGCAGCTTAGAGTGGGAGCCCCAAGAGACCCAGTACTTC. This translates into CASSLEWEPQETQYF.

The chain combines TRBV10-3 with TRBJ2-1; 8 bases match TRBD2. CDR3 length: 13 residues. V trimming: 9 bases; J trimming: 7 bases; junction bases outside the gene matches: 8. The V gene's germline CDR1 is ENHRY and CDR2 SYGVKD. The CDR3 DNA is TGTGCCATTCGGGAGGGCCTAAGGAATGAGCAGTTCTTC. Translated: CAIREGLRNEQFF.

This chain uses TRBV7-6 with TRBJ1-3; D unclear. Germline V gives CDR1 SGHVS, CDR2 FNYEAQ. CDR3 size: 14 residues. With 3 bases removed from V and 1 base from J, the gap between germline ends came to 7 bases. This CDR3 reads CASSLMGSGNTIYF. DNA of the CDR3: TGTGCCAGCAGCTTGATGGGGTCTGGAAACACCATATATTTT.

The V and J genes are TRBV11-3 and TRBJ2-1; no reliable D call. Germline V gene data show CDR1 as SGHNT and CDR2 as YENEEA. This CDR3 comprises 14 residues. Trimming shortened V by 2 bases and J by 5 bases, and 10 bases separated the two germline ends. The CDR3 sequence is CASSLTDTDNEQFF. The DNA of the CDR3 is TGTGCCAGCAGCTTAACAGATACCGACAATGAGCAGTTCTTC.

The CDR3 loop reads CASSRDSYEQYF. The CDR3 nucleotides read TGTGCCAGCAGCAGGGACAGCTACGAGCAGTACTTC. This rearrangement joins TRBV5-4 to TRBJ2-7, with 7 bases fitting TRBD1. CDR1 is SGHNT and CDR2 is YYREEE in the germline V gene (reference sequence). The CDR3 runs to 12 residues. The V gene end was trimmed by 4 bases and the J gene end by 3 bases; junction bases not matched to a gene: 1. The full variable domain, its missing parts supplied by reference TRBV5-4 and TRBJ2-7, is ETGVTQSPTHLIKTRGQQVTLRCSSQSGHNTVSWYQQALGQGPQFIFQYYREEENGRGNFPPRFSGLQFPNYSSELNVNALELDDSALYLCASSRDSYEQYFGPGTRLTVT.